These T cell receptor beta chains were read from a single sample in a study of T cells after yellow fever vaccination. Each CDR3 protein is one row after TCRdb ran MiXCR on the 5' RACE reads. In the table there are under 55,000 distinct CDR3 sequences, 6% to 8.5% of which are singletons. Specimen: CD8+ T cells not binding an NS4B(214-222) dextramer, sorted from PBMCs, collected about 41 days after the first yellow fever vaccination. These receptors came from a young man who received the YFV17D yellow fever vaccine. CDR3s include the opening cysteine and the closing phenylalanine or tryptophan. The order of the fields is J gene, V gene, clone size, D gene, CDR3 DNA, CDR3 protein. D genes are given only for firm matches. Clone size is not always given. Where it is, it says once, few, many or a class for expanded clones.

J: TRBJ1-2
V: TRBV7-3
size: few
D: TRBD1
DNA: TGTGCCAGCAGCTTAAATGGAGGGGGCGCCTATGGCTACACCTTC
CDR3: CASSLNGGGAYGYTF

J: TRBJ2-1
V: TRBV29-1
size: few
D: TRBD1
DNA: TGCAGCGTTGAAAACCCCCGGACAGGGTGGGGCCGGAGCTCCTACAATGAGCAGTTCTTC
CDR3: CSVENPRTGWGRSSYNEQFF

J: TRBJ2-5
V: TRBV3-1
size: -
D: -
DNA: TGTGCCAGCAGCCAAGAGACCCAGTACTTC
CDR3: CASSQETQYF

J: TRBJ2-3
V: TRBV9
size: many
D: -
DNA: TGTGCCAGCAGCCTAGACTCCCCAACAGATACGCAGTATTTT
CDR3: CASSLDSPTDTQYF

J: TRBJ1-1
V: TRBV6-5
size: few
D: -
DNA: TGTGCCAGCAGTTACTCGGGGCAGGTAACCATGAACACTGAAGCTTTCTTT
CDR3: CASSYSGQVTMNTEAFF

J: TRBJ1-4
V: TRBV9
size: -
D: TRBD1
DNA: TGTGCCAGCAGCGGCGCGGGACAGGGGAACGAAAAACTGTTTTTT
CDR3: CASSGAGQGNEKLFF

J: TRBJ2-3
V: TRBV7-3
size: few
D: -
DNA: TGTGCCAGCAGCTTAACGCTCGGGGCGGCAGATACGCAGTATTTT
CDR3: CASSLTLGAADTQYF

J: TRBJ2-7
V: TRBV6-6
size: many
D: -
DNA: TGTGCCAGCAGTTACCTTGCGGAGGGCGAGCAGTACTTC
CDR3: CASSYLAEGEQYF

J: TRBJ2-1
V: TRBV20-1
size: many
D: -
DNA: TGCAGTGCTGGGGAGCGGGTCGAGGGAGAGCAGTTCTTC
CDR3: CSAGERVEGEQFF

J: TRBJ2-3
V: TRBV6-2/TRBV6-3
size: -
D: TRBD2
DNA: TGTGCCAGCAGTCCCCTGAAGATGTCTAGCGGGGGTTCCTTCACAGATACGCAGTATTTT
CDR3: CASSPLKMSSGGSFTDTQYF

J: TRBJ1-4
V: TRBV20-1
size: many
D: -
DNA: TGCAGTCATCGCCAGGCCTATTCGGAAAAACTGTTTTTT
CDR3: CSHRQAYSEKLFF

J: TRBJ1-1
V: TRBV5-1
size: -
D: TRBD1
DNA: TGCGCCAGCAGCTGGGACAGCTACACTGAAGCTTTCTTT
CDR3: CASSWDSYTEAFF

J: TRBJ2-5
V: TRBV6-1
size: few
D: TRBD2
DNA: TGTGCCAGCAATCTAGCGGGGGAACGCCAAGAGACCCAGTACTTC
CDR3: CASNLAGERQETQYF

J: TRBJ1-2
V: TRBV7-2
size: many
D: -
DNA: TGTGCCAGCAGCTTAGGACTTGAGGGTGGCTACACCTTC
CDR3: CASSLGLEGGYTF

J: TRBJ1-1
V: TRBV10-3
size: many
D: -
DNA: TGTGCCATCGGTGGCCAGGGAAACACTGAAGCTTTCTTT
CDR3: CAIGGQGNTEAFF